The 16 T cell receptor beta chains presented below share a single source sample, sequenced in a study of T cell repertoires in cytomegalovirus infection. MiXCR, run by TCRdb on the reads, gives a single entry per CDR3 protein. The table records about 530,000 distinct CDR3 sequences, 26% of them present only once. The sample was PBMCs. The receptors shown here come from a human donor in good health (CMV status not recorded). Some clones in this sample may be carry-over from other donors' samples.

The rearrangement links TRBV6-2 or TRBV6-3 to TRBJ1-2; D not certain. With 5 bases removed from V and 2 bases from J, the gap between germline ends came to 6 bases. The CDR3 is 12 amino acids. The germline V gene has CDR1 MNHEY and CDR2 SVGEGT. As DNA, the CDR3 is TGTGCCAGCAGTCGCCTGAACTATGGCTACACCTTC. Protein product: CASSRLNYGYTF.

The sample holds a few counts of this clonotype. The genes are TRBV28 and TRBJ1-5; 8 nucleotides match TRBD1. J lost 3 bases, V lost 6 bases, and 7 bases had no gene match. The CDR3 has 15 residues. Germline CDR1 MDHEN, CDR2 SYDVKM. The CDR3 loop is CASSPNRGTNQPQHF. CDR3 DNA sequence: TGTGCCAGCAGCCCGAACAGGGGGACCAATCAGCCCCAGCATTTT.

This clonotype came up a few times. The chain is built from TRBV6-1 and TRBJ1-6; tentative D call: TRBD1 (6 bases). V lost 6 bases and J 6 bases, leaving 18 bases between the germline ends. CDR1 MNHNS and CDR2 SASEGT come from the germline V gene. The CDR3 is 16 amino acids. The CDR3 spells CASRKYSGDGNSPLHF. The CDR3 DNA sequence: TGTGCCAGCAGAAAATATTCAGGGGATGGTAATTCACCCCTCCACTTT.

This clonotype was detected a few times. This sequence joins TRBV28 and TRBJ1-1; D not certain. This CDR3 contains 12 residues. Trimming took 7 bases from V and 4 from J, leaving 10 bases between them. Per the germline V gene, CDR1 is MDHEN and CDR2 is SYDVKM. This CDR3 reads CASKAASTEAFF. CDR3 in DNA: TGTGCCAGCAAAGCGGCGAGCACTGAAGCTTTCTTT.

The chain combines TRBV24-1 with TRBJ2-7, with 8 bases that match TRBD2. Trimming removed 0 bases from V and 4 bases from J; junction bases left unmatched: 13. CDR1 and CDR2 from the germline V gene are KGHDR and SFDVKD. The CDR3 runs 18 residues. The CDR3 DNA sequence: TGTGCCACCAGTGATTTGTCCGGGAGGGTTGGGGCTATGTACGAGCAGTACGTC. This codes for CATSDLSGRVGAMYEQYV.

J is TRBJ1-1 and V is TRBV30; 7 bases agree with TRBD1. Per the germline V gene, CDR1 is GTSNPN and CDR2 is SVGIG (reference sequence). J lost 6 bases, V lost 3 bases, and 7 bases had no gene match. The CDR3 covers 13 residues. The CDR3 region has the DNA TGTGCCTGGAGAAAACAGGGGTCGGCTGAAGCTTTCTTT. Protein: CAWRKQGSAEAFF.

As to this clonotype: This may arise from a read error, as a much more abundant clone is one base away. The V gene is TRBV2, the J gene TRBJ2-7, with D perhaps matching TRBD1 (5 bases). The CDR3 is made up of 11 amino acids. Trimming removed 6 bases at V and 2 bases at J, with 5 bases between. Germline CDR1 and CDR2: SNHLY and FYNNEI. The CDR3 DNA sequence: TGTGCCAGCAGGACAGCCTACGAGCAGTACTTC. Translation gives CASRTAYEQYF. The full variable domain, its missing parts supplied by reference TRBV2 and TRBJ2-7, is EPEVTQTPSHQVTQMGQEVILRCVPISNHLYFYWYRQILGQKVEFLVSFYNNEISEKSEIFDDQFSVERPDGSNFTLKIRSTKLEDSAMYFCASRTAYEQYFGPGTRLTVT.

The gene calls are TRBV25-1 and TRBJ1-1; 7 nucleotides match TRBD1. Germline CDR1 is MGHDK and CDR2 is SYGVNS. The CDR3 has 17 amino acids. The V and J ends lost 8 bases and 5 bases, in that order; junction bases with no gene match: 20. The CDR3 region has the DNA TGTGCCAGCCGGCTTTTGGGGACAGCCTACCTGGGGACTGAAGCTTTCTTT. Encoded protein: CASRLLGTAYLGTEAFF. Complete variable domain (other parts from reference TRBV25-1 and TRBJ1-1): EADIYQTPRYLVIGTGKKITLECSQTMGHDKMYWYQQDPGMELHLIHYSYGVNSTEKGDLSSESTVSRIRTEHFPLTLESARPSHTSQYLCASRLLGTAYLGTEAFFGQGTRLTVV.

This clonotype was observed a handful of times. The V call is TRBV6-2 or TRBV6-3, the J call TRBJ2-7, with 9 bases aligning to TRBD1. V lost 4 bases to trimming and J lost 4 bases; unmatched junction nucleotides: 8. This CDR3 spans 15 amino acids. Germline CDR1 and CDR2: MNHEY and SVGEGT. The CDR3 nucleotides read TGTGCCAGCAGTTCCGGGACAGGGCTTAGGTACGAGCAGTACGTC. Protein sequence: CASSSGTGLRYEQYV.

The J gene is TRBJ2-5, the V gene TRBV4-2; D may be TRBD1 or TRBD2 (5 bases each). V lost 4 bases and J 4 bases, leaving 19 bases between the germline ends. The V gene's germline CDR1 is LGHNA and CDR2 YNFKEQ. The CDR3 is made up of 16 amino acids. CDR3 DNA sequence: TGTGCCAGCAGCCGGGATTCAGGGACGGTTGTAGAGACCCAGTACTTC. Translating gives CASSRDSGTVVETQYF.

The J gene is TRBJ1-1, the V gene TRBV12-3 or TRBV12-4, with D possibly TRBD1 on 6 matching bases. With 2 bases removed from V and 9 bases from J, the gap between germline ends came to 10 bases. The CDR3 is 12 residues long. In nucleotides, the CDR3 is TGTGCCAGCAGTTTACAGGGGACCCAAGCTTTCTTT. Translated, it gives CASSLQGTQAFF.

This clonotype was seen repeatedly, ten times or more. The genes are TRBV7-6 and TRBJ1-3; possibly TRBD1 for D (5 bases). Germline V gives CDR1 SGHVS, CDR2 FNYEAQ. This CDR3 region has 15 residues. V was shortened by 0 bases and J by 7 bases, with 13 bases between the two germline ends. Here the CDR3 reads CASSLADKAWNTIYF. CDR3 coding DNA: TGTGCCAGCAGCTTAGCGGACAAGGCATGGAACACCATATATTTT. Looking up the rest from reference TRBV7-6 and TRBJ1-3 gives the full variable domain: GAGVSQSPRYKVTKRGQDVALRCDPISGHVSLYWYRQALGQGPEFLTYFNYEAQQDKSGLPNDRFSAERPEGSISTLTIQRTEQRDSAMYRCASSLADKAWNTIYFGEGSWLTVV.

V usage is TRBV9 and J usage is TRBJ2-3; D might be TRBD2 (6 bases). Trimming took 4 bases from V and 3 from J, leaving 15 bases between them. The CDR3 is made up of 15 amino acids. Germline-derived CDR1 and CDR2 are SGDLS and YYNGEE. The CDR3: CASSLRPGLTDTQYF. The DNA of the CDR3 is TGTGCCAGCAGCCTTCGACCGGGACTTACAGATACGCAGTATTTT.

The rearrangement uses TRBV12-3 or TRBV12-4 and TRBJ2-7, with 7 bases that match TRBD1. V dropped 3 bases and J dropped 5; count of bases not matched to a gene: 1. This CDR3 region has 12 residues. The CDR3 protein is CASSLTGNEQYV. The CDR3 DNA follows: TGTGCCAGCAGTTTGACAGGGAACGAGCAGTACGTC.

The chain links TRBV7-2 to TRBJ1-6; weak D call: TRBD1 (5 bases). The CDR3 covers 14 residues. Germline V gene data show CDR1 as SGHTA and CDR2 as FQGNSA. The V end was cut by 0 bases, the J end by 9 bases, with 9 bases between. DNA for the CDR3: TGTGCCAGCAGCTTAGCAGGGGCGAGTTCACCCCTCCACTTT. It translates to CASSLAGASSPLHF.

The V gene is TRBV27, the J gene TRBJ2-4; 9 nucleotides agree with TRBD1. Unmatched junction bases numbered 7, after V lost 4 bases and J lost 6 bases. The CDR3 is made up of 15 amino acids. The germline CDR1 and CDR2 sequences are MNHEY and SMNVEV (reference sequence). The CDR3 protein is CASSWTTGGLNIQYF. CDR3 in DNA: TGTGCCAGCAGTTGGACAACAGGGGGCCTAAACATTCAGTACTTC.